The 12 T cell receptor beta chains in this list originate from one sample, sequenced in a study of neoadjuvant nivolumab and ipilimumab in lung cancer. Repertoires were generated with immunoSEQ multiplex PCR, while TCRdb's copy carries only in-frame clones and drops some. The data show 25,000 or so clones, approximately 86% seen once. Sequenced here: tumor tissue, sampled after neoadjuvant nivolumab, alone or with ipilimumab, at or shortly before surgery. The origin of the receptors is an adult with non-small cell lung cancer.

The gene calls are TRBV7-9 and TRBJ1-1; D is uncertain. Germline assignment: CDR1 SEHNR and CDR2 FQNEAQ (reference sequence). Trimming removed 6 bases from V and 5 bases from J, with 13 bases in between. This CDR3 is 13 amino acids long. In DNA, the CDR3 is TGTGCCAGCAGTACTACCGACGGTACTGAAGCTTTCTTT. This sequence encodes CASSTTDGTEAFF.

V usage is TRBV4-2 and J usage is TRBJ1-1; D possibly corresponds to TRBD1 (5 bases). The CDR3 loop spans 18 amino acids. The germline CDR1 and CDR2 sequences are LGHNA and YNFKEQ. V was pared by 3 bases and J by 1 base, with 21 bases between. CDR3: CASSHVGQGASWNTEAFF. As DNA, the CDR3 is TGTGCCAGCAGCCATGTTGGGCAGGGAGCGTCCTGGAACACTGAAGCTTTCTTT.

The genes are TRBV30 and TRBJ1-5; the match to TRBD1 covers 7 bases. This CDR3 is 14 amino acids long. The germline gives CDR1 GTSNPN, CDR2 SVGIG (reference sequence). After removal of 1 base from V and 7 bases from J, the junction contained 7 bases not matched to a gene. The CDR3 DNA reads TGTGCCTGGAGTGCAGGGGGTGGAAACCAGCCCCAGCATTTT. The encoded protein is CAWSAGGGNQPQHF.

This chain uses TRBV7-2 with TRBJ2-7, with 9 bases aligning to TRBD2. V lost 1 base and J lost 3; bases outside the gene matches: 4. Germline V gene lookup returns CDR1 SGHTA and CDR2 FQGNSA. The CDR3 totals 15 residues. The DNA of the CDR3 is TGTGCCAGCAGCTTAGACTCTAGCGGGATCTACGAGCAGTACTTC. Amino acids: CASSLDSSGIYEQYF.

The rearrangement joins TRBV7-9 to TRBJ2-3, with unresolved D. The V end was cut by 0 bases, the J end by 3 bases, with 4 bases between. The length of the CDR3 is 13 residues. Germline-derived CDR1 and CDR2 are SEHNR and FQNEAQ (reference sequence). The CDR3 loop is CASSLAPTDTQYF. CDR3 nucleotide sequence: TGTGCCAGCAGCTTAGCGCCGACAGATACGCAGTATTTT.

The chain is built from TRBV5-6 and TRBJ2-7; D gene unclear. The CDR3 contains 14 residues. Per the germline V gene, CDR1 is SGHDT and CDR2 is YYEEEE. Deletions cut 0 bases from V and 0 bases from J, with 7 bases between. This CDR3 is CASSLDQASYEQYF. The CDR3 nucleotides are TGTGCCAGCAGCTTGGACCAGGCCTCCTACGAGCAGTACTTC.

The gene calls are TRBV11-3 and TRBJ2-5, with TRBD1 matching over 7 bases. Germline values: CDR1 SGHNT, CDR2 YENEEA. The CDR3 is 13 residues long. Unmatched junction bases numbered 3, after V lost 5 bases and J lost 3 bases. The CDR3 nucleotides read TGTGCCAGCAGCCGAGGGACAGAAGAGACCCAGTACTTC. Translation gives CASSRGTEETQYF. Drawing the rest from reference TRBV11-3 and TRBJ2-5, the complete variable domain is EAGVVQSPRYKIIEKKQPVAFWCNPISGHNTLYWYLQNLGQGPELLIRYENEEAVDDSQLPKDRFSAERLKGVDSTLKIQPAELGDSAVYLCASSRGTEETQYFGPGTRLLVL.

The chain employs TRBV6-8 and TRBJ2-3, with 7 bases identical to TRBD2. Germline CDR1 and CDR2: MNHGY and SAAAGT. With V trimmed by 0 bases and J by 3 bases, 12 bases remained unmatched. This CDR3 comprises 18 residues. The CDR3 nucleotides read TGTGCCAGCAGTTACTCGATCTTTGGGAGGGGAAGGACAGATACGCAGTATTTT. Translated, it gives CASSYSIFGRGRTDTQYF.

V gene TRBV5-4 combines with J gene TRBJ2-1, with D possibly being TRBD2 (6 bases). The CDR3 spans 15 residues. The V end was cut by 0 bases, the J end by 6 bases, with 13 bases between. In germline, CDR1 is SGHNT, CDR2 YYREEE (reference sequence). CDR3 region: CASSLGGTQPNEQFF. The CDR3 bases are TGTGCCAGCAGCTTGGGCGGGACCCAACCCAATGAGCAGTTCTTC. The full variable domain, rest sourced from reference TRBV5-4 and TRBJ2-1, is ETGVTQSPTHLIKTRGQQVTLRCSSQSGHNTVSWYQQALGQGPQFIFQYYREEENGRGNFPPRFSGLQFPNYSSELNVNALELDDSALYLCASSLGGTQPNEQFFGPGTRLTVL.

The chain employs TRBV7-6 and TRBJ1-2, with a possible D match to TRBD1 (5 bases). The CDR3 spans 14 residues. V gave up 1 base and J gave up 8 bases, with 14 bases separating them. Germline assignment: CDR1 SGHVS and CDR2 FNYEAQ. CDR3 protein: CASSLGDPRGGYTF. The DNA of the CDR3 is TGTGCCAGCAGCTTAGGAGACCCCCGGGGGGGCTACACCTTC.

The rearrangement uses TRBV11-2 and TRBJ2-2; perhaps TRBD1 as D (7 bases). The CDR3 covers 16 residues. The ends were cut back, 5 bases at V and 4 bases at J, with 17 bases in the middle. From germline, CDR1 is SGHAT and CDR2 FQNNGV. CDR3 amino acids: CASSPQGGYSTGELFF. CDR3 sequence (DNA): TGTGCCAGCAGCCCGCAGGGGGGCTATAGCACCGGGGAGCTGTTTTTT.

The DNA for the CDR3 is TGCGCCAGCAGCGCGGGACAGCTTCTACGGGATGGCTACACCTTC. Translating it yields CASSAGQLLRDGYTF. This chain uses TRBV5-1 with TRBJ1-2, with 7 bases lining up with TRBD1. The germline gives CDR1 SGHRS, CDR2 YFSETQ. V shed 4 bases, J shed 6 bases, and the junction held 12 bases outside the gene matches. The CDR3 is 15 residues long.